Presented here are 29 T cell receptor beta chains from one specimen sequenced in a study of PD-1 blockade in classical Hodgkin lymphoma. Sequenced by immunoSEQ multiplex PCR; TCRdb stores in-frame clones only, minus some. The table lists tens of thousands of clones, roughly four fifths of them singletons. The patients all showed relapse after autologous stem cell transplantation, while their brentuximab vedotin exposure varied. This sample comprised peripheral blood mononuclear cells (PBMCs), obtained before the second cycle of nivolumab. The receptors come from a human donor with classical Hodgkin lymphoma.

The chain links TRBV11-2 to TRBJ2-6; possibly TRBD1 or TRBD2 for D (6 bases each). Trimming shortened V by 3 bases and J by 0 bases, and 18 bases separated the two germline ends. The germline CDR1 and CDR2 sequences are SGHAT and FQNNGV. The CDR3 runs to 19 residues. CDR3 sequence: CASSFYRGEPRSGANVLTF. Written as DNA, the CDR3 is TGTGCCAGCAGCTTCTATAGGGGGGAACCTCGCTCTGGGGCCAACGTCCTGACTTTC.

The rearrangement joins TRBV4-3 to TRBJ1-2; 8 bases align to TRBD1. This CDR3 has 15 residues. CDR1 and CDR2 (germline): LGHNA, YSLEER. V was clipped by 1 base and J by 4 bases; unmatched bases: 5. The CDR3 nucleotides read TGCGCCAGCAGCCAAGCCGGGACAGGTTCCTATGGCTACACCTTC. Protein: CASSQAGTGSYGYTF.

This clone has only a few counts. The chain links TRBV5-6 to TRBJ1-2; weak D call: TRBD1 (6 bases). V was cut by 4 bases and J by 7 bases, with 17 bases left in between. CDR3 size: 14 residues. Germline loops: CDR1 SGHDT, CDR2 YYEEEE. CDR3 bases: TGTGCCAGCAGCCCGGAGGGGGGACTTTTTGGCTACACCTTC. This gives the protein CASSPEGGLFGYTF.

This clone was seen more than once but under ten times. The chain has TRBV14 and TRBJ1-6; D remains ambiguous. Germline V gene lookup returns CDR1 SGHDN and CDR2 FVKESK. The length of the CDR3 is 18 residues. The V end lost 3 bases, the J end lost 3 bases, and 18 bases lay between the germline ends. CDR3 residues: CASSQVGGPAFYNSPLHF. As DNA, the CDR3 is TGTGCCAGCAGCCAGGTCGGCGGGCCGGCGTTCTATAATTCACCCCTCCACTTT.

The CDR3 reads CASSYSWGGPQETQYF. In DNA, the CDR3 is TGTGCCAGCAGTTACTCGTGGGGGGGCCCCCAAGAGACCCAGTACTTC. The chain carries TRBV6-5 and TRBJ2-5; maybe TRBD2 (7 bases). Germline V gene data show CDR1 as MNHEY and CDR2 as SVGAGI. There are 16 residues in the CDR3. V lost 0 bases, J lost 1 base, and 12 bases lay in between.

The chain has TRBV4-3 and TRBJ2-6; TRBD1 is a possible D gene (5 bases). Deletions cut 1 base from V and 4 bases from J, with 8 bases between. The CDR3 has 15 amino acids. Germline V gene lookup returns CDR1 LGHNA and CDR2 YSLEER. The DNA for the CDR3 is TGCGCCAGCAGCCAAGCAGGGTTCGGGGCCAACGTCCTGACTTTC. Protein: CASSQAGFGANVLTF.

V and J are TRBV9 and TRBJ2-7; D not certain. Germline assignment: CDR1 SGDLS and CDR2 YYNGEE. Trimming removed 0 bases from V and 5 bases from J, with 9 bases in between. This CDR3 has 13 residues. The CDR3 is CASSVAPLDEQYF. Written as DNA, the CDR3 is TGTGCCAGCAGCGTAGCTCCGTTGGACGAGCAGTACTTC.

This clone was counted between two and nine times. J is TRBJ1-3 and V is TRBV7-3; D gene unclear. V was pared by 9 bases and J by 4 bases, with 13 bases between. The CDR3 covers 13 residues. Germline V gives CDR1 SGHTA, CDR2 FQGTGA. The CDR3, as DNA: TGTGCCAGTAGGCTCCACCCGGGAAACACCATATATTTT. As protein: CASRLHPGNTIYF.

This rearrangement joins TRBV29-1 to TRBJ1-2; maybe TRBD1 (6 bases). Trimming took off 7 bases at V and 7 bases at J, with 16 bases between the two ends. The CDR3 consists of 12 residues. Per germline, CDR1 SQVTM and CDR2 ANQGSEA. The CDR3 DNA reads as TGCAGCGATGCTACAGGGCTGCGTGGCTACACCTTC. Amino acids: CSDATGLRGYTF.

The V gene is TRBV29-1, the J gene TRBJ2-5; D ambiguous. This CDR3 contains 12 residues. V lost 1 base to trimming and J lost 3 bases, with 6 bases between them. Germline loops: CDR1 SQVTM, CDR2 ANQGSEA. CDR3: CSVEGSKETQYF. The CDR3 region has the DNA TGCAGCGTTGAAGGATCAAAAGAGACCCAGTACTTC.

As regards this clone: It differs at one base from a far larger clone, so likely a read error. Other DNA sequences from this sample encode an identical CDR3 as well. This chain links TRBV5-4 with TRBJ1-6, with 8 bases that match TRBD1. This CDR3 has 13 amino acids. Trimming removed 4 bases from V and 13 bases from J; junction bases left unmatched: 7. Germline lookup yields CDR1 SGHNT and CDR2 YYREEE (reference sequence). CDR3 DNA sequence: TGTGCCAGCAGCCATCGGACAGGGAGGCCCCTCCACTTT. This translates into CASSHRTGRPLHF.

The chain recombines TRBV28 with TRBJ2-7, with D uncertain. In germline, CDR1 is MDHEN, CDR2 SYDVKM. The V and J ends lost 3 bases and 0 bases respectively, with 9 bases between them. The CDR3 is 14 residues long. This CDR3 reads CASSFLVSSYEQYF. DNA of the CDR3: TGTGCCAGCAGTTTTTTGGTCAGCTCCTACGAGCAGTACTTC.

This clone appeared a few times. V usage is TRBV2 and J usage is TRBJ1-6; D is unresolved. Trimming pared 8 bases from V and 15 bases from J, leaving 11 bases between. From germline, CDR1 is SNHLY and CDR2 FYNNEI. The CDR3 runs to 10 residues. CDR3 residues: CASSLGSLHF. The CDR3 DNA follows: TGTGCCAGCTCCCTCGGCAGCCTCCACTTT.

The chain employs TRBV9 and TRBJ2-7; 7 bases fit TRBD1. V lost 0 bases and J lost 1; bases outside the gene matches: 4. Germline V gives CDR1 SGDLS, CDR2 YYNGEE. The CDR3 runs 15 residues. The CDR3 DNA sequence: TGTGCCAGCAGCGTAGGACAGGGTGTTTCCTACGAGCAGTACTTC. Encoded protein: CASSVGQGVSYEQYF.

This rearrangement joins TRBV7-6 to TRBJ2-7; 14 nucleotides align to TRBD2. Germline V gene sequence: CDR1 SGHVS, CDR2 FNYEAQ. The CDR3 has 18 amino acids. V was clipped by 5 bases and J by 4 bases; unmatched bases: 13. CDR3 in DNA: TGTGCCAGCAGCATAGGCCCCCGACTAGCGGGGGGGACGTACGAGCAGTACTTC. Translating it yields CASSIGPRLAGGTYEQYF.

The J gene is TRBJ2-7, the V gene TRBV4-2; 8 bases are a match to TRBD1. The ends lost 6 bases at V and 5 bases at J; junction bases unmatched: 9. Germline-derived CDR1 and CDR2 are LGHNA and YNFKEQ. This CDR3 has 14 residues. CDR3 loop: CASRPGQGIHEQYF. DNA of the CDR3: TGTGCCAGCAGACCCGGACAGGGTATCCACGAGCAGTACTTC.

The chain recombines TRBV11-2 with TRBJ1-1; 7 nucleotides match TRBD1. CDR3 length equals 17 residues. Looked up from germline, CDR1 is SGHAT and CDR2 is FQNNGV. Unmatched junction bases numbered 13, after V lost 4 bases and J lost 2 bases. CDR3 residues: CASSSIRGDSQNTEAFF. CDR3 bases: TGTGCCAGCAGCTCCATCAGGGGGGACAGTCAAAACACTGAAGCTTTCTTT.

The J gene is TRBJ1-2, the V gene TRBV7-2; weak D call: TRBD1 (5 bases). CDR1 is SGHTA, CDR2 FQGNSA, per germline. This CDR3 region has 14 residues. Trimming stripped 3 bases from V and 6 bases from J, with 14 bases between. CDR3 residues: CASSFSGWRDGYTF. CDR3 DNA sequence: TGTGCCAGCAGCTTCTCAGGGTGGAGGGATGGCTACACCTTC. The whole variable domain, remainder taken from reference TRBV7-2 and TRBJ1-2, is GAGVSQSPSNKVTEKGKDVELRCDPISGHTALYWYRQSLGQGLEFLIYFQGNSAPDKSGLPSDRFSAERTGGSVSTLTIQRTQQEDSAVYLCASSFSGWRDGYTFGSGTRLTVV.

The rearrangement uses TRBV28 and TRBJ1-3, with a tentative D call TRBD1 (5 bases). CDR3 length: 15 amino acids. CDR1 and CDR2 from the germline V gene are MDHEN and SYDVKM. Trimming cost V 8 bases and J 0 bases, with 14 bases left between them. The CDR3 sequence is CASQTGTASGNTIYF. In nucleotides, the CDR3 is TGTGCCAGCCAGACCGGGACGGCCTCTGGAAACACCATATATTTT.

The CDR3 DNA reads TGTGCCAGCAGCTTCGGTGCAGGGACGGCCACCGGGGAGCTGTTTTTT. Translation gives CASSFGAGTATGELFF. This chain connects TRBV11-3 to TRBJ2-2, with D tentatively TRBD1 or TRBD2 (5 bases each). V lost 3 bases, J lost 4 bases, and 15 bases lay in between. CDR1 and CDR2 (germline): SGHNT, YENEEA. This CDR3 has 16 amino acids.

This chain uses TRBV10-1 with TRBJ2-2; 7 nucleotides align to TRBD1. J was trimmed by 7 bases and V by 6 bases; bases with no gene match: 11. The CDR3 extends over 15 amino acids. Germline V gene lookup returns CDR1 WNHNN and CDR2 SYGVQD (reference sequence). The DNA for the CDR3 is TGCGCCAGCAGGGCCGGGACAGAGGCTGTCGGGGAGCTGTTTTTT. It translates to CASRAGTEAVGELFF.

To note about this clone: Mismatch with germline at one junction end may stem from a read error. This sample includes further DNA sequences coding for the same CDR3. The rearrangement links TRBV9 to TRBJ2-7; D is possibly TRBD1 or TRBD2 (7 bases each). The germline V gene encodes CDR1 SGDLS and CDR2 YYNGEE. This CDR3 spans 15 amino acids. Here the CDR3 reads CASSVAGGGPYEQYF. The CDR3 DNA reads TGTGCCAGCAGCGTAGCAGGGGGGGGTCCCTACGAACAGTACTTC.

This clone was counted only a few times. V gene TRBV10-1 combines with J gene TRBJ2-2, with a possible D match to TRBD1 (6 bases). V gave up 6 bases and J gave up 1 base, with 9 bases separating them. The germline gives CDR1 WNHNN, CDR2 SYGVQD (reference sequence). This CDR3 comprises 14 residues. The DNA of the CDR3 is TGCGCCAGCAGAGGACAGCAGAACACCGGGGAGCTGTTTTTT. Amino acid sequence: CASRGQQNTGELFF.

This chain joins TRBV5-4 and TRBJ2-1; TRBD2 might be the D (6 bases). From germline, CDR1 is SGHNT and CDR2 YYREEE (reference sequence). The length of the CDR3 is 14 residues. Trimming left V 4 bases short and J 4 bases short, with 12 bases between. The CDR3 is CASSRYGTYNEQFF. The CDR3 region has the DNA TGTGCCAGCAGCCGGTATGGGACTTACAATGAGCAGTTCTTC.

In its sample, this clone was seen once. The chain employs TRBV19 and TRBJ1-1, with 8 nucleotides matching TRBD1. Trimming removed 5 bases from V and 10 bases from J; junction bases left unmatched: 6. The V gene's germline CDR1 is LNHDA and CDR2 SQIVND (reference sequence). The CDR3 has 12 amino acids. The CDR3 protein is CASSSGGPRAFF. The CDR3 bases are TGTGCCAGTAGTTCAGGGGGCCCGCGAGCTTTCTTT.

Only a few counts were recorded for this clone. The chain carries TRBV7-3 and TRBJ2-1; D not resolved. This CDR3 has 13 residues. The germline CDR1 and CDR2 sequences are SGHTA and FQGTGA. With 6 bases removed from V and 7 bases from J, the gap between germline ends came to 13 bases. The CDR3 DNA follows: TGTGCCAGCAGGTCCCCCGGCTCGAATGAGCAGTTCTTC. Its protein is CASRSPGSNEQFF.

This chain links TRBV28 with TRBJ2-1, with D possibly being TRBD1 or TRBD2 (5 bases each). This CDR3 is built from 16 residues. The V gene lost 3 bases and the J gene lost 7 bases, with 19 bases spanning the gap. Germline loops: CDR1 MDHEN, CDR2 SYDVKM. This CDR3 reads CASSFAYGALGNEQFF. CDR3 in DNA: TGTGCCAGCAGTTTCGCATACGGGGCTCTCGGAAATGAGCAGTTCTTC.

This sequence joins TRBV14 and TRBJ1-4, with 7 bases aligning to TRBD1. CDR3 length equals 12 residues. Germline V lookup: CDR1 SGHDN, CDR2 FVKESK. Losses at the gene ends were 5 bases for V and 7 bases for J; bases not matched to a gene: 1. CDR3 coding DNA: TGTGCCAGCAGCTGGGACAGTGAAAAACTGTTTTTT. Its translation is CASSWDSEKLFF.

DNA for the CDR3: TGTGCCAGCAGTCCGTCGGGCAGGGGAGGGGAAAAACTGTTTTTT. It encodes CASSPSGRGGEKLFF. The V call is TRBV6-5, the J call TRBJ1-4; possible D gene TRBD1, 6 bases. Germline CDR1 is MNHEY and CDR2 is SVGAGI. The CDR3 extends over 15 amino acids. V was shortened by 5 bases and J by 8 bases, with 18 bases between the two germline ends.